This TCR beta chain was recorded in a study of OX40 agonist ivuxolimab in advanced cancers. Profiled with immunoSEQ multiplex PCR; TCRdb holds only in-frame clones, not every one. The sample yields some 100,000 clones, approximately 89% seen once. Study outcomes and limitations: Some patients who did not respond also had low normalized T-cell clonal expansion.

Concerning this clone: Its antigen is as yet unknown.

The sample was CD4+ or CD8+ T cells sorted from blood, taken in a trial of the OX40 agonist ivuxolimab. This clonotype was obtained from an adult with an advanced solid tumor such as melanoma, head and neck, liver or kidney cancer.

The CDR3 protein is CASNSGNTDTQYF. The CDR3 coding sequence is TGTGCCAGTAATAGCGGGAACACAGATACGCAGTATTTT. The chain has TRBV19 and TRBJ2-3, with TRBD2 matching 8 bases. J was trimmed by 2 bases and V by 7 bases; bases with no gene match: 2. CDR3 length: 13 amino acids. Germline V gene data show CDR1 as LNHDA and CDR2 as SQIVND (reference sequence).